These T cell receptor beta chains were read from a single sample in a study of response to subunit inactivated influenza vaccine. TCRdb reanalysed the RT-PCR reads using MiXCR and keeps one entry per CDR3 protein. Of 500,000 to 600,000 distinct CDR3 sequences in the sample, 12% were seen once. The sequenced sample was PBMCs from blood, obtained on the day of vaccination. These receptors were taken from a man over 45 who received an inactivated influenza vaccine. Both conserved end residues are part of each CDR3. The D gene is left open where the match is weak. Size values are once, few and many counts, or a class for expanded clones, and some rows have none.

D gene | J gene | clone size | V gene | CDR3 protein | CDR3 DNA
- | TRBJ2-5 | - | TRBV15 | CATSRIWSETQYF | TGTGCCACCAGCAGAATCTGGAGCGAGACCCAGTACTTC
TRBD1 | TRBJ2-1 | - | TRBV5-5 | CASSLADRGPTYNEQFF | TGTGCCAGCAGCTTGGCCGACAGGGGCCCTACCTACAATGAGCAGTTCTTC
TRBD2 | TRBJ2-1 | many | TRBV12-3/TRBV12-4 | CASSPAWVAGHEQFF | TGTGCCAGCAGTCCTGCTTGGGTAGCGGGTCATGAGCAGTTCTTC
- | TRBJ2-3 | few | TRBV7-9 | CASSILERFTDTQYF | TGTGCCAGCAGCATCCTAGAGCGGTTCACAGATACGCAGTATTTT
TRBD2 | TRBJ2-3 | - | TRBV4-1 | CASSRLAANPDTQYF | TGCGCCAGCAGCCGCCTAGCGGCGAATCCAGATACGCAGTATTTT
TRBD2 | TRBJ2-4 | - | TRBV20-1 | CSARDWRGGLAKNIQYF | TGCAGTGCTAGAGATTGGCGGGGGGGCTTGGCCAAAAACATTCAGTACTTC
TRBD1 | TRBJ2-1 | many | TRBV24-1 | CATSDFRQGGENEQFF | TGTGCCACCAGTGATTTTCGACAGGGGGGAGAGAATGAGCAGTTCTTC
- | TRBJ1-5 | few | TRBV24-1 | CAVGGGFQPQHF | TGTGCCGTCGGGGGGGGGTTTCAGCCCCAGCATTTT
TRBD2 | TRBJ2-1 | few | TRBV5-6 | CASSLGPGGQFF | TGTGCCAGCAGCTTGGGCCCGGGAGGGCAGTTCTTC
TRBD2 | TRBJ2-4 | - | TRBV4-3 | CASSQEPSGGSKNIQYF | TGCGCCAGCAGCCAAGAACCTAGCGGGGGATCAAAAAACATTCAGTACTTC
- | TRBJ2-2 | few | TRBV6-1 | CANSRGPNTGELFF | TGTGCCAATTCCAGGGGCCCCAACACCGGGGAGCTGTTTTTT
TRBD1 | TRBJ1-2 | few | TRBV29-1 | CSVEDPFTGDTANYGYTF | TGCAGCGTTGAAGATCCTTTTACAGGGGATACGGCTAACTATGGCTACACCTTC
TRBD1 | TRBJ1-6 | many | TRBV4-1 | CASSQVGTGGYNSPLHF | TGCGCCAGCAGCCAAGTTGGGACAGGGGGCTATAATTCACCCCTCCACTTT
TRBD1 | TRBJ1-2 | - | TRBV27 | CASSKSGGSAGYTF | TGTGCCAGCAGTAAATCAGGGGGCTCGGCGGGCTACACCTTC
- | TRBJ2-2 | few | TRBV5-1 | CASSLTTPTGELFF | TGCGCCAGCAGCTTGACCACTCCCACCGGGGAGCTGTTTTTT
- | TRBJ2-7 | few | TRBV29-1 | CSVQRMGGYEQYF | TGCAGCGTTCAGAGGATGGGTGGTTACGAGCAGTACTTC
TRBD2 | TRBJ2-3 | - | TRBV20-1 | CSARDRASGSDTQYF | TGCAGTGCTAGAGATAGAGCTAGCGGGAGCGATACGCAGTATTTT
TRBD1 | TRBJ1-4 | - | TRBV28 | CASSLGTGGHEKLFF | TGTGCCAGCAGTCTGGGGACAGGGGGCCATGAAAAACTGTTTTTT
- | TRBJ2-7 | many | TRBV27 | CASSLGPRWGSYEQYF | TGTGCCAGCAGTTTAGGTCCCAGGTGGGGGTCCTACGAGCAGTACTTC
TRBD1 | TRBJ2-7 | few | TRBV20-1 | CSAADRDAYEQYF | TGCAGTGCTGCCGACAGGGACGCCTACGAGCAGTACTTC
- | TRBJ2-7 | few | TRBV28 | CASRMGWGVFYEQYF | TGTGCCAGCAGAATGGGTTGGGGCGTTTTCTACGAGCAGTACTTC
- | TRBJ2-5 | - | TRBV5-5 | CASSLGWEETQYF | TGTGCCAGCAGCTTAGGATGGGAAGAGACCCAGTACTTC
- | TRBJ1-1 | once | TRBV5-1 | CASILVYRGRNTEAFF | TGCGCCAGCATCTTGGTCTACCGGGGTCGGAACACTGAAGCTTTCTTT
- | TRBJ2-7 | - | TRBV12-3/TRBV12-4 | CASRESGQGIHEQYF | TGTGCCAGCAGGGAGTCGGGACAAGGAATACACGAGCAGTACTTC
- | TRBJ2-3 | - | TRBV29-1 | CSGLGERKGTGGSDTQYF | TGCAGCGGCCTAGGGGAGAGGAAGGGTACCGGCGGGTCAGATACGCAGTATTTT
- | TRBJ2-5 | many | TRBV24-1 | CATSDLEGARETQYF | TGTGCCACCAGTGATTTAGAAGGGGCAAGAGAGACCCAGTACTTC
- | TRBJ1-4 | many | TRBV12-3/TRBV12-4 | CASSLQRGGMANEKLFF | TGTGCCAGCAGCCTACAACGAGGAGGCATGGCTAATGAAAAACTGTTTTTT
- | TRBJ1-2 | few | TRBV3-1 | CASSQDPGLGKGGYTF | TGTGCCAGCAGCCAAGATCCTGGGCTCGGGAAAGGTGGCTACACCTTC
TRBD1 | TRBJ2-2 | many | TRBV11-2 | CASSLGGQGTGELFF | TGTGCCAGCAGCTTAGGGGGACAGGGGACCGGGGAGCTGTTTTTT
- | TRBJ2-5 | many | TRBV7-9 | CASSLVGQDQETQYF | TGTGCCAGCAGCTTAGTAGGGCAGGACCAAGAGACCCAGTACTTC
- | TRBJ2-1 | few | TRBV9 | CASSVAAGVGNEQFF | TGTGCCAGCAGCGTAGCGGCAGGGGTGGGGAATGAGCAGTTCTTC
- | TRBJ2-7 | few | TRBV6-2/TRBV6-3 | CASSYGAYSYEQYF | TGTGCCAGCAGTTACGGGGCATACTCCTACGAGCAGTACTTC
- | TRBJ2-7 | many | TRBV4-2 | CASSQDRTLYEQYF | TGTGCCAGCAGCCAAGATCGAACCCTCTACGAGCAGTACTTC
- | TRBJ2-2 | few | TRBV7-6 | CASSLEGTRTGELFF | TGTGCCAGCAGCTTAGAGGGGACCCGCACCGGGGAGCTGTTTTTT
- | TRBJ2-5 | few | TRBV7-7 | CAPGHQETQYF | TGTGCCCCCGGGCACCAAGAGACCCAGTACTTC
- | TRBJ1-6 | few | TRBV10-3 | CAISQGFNSPLHF | TGTGCCATCAGTCAGGGTTTCAATTCACCCCTCCACTTT
TRBD1 | TRBJ2-5 | - | TRBV2 | CASSPRGMGLETQYF | TGTGCCAGCAGCCCCAGGGGGATGGGCCTAGAGACCCAGTACTTC
- | TRBJ2-1 | - | TRBV7-2 | CARSLATAYNEQFF | TGTGCCAGAAGCTTAGCGACAGCTTACAATGAGCAGTTCTTC
TRBD2 | TRBJ2-1 | - | TRBV19 | CASSIRDYGSYNEQFF | TGTGCCAGTAGTATTAGGGACTATGGCTCCTACAATGAGCAGTTCTTC
TRBD2 | TRBJ2-1 | many | TRBV5-1 | CASSRRGAENEQFF | TGCGCCAGCAGCCGGCGGGGGGCAGAGAATGAGCAGTTCTTC
- | TRBJ1-2 | few | TRBV9 | CASSRREGHYGYTF | TGTGCCAGCAGCCGGAGGGAGGGGCACTATGGCTACACCTTC
TRBD2 | TRBJ2-3 | few | TRBV5-5 | CASSLTISGSGTDTQYF | TGTGCCAGCAGCTTGACGATTAGCGGGAGCGGGACAGATACGCAGTATTTT
- | TRBJ2-7 | few | TRBV7-9 | CATQGFDEQYF | TGTGCCACCCAGGGTTTTGACGAGCAGTACTTC
- | TRBJ1-4 | - | TRBV6-6 | CASGPGVNEKLFF | TGTGCCAGTGGCCCGGGCGTCAATGAAAAACTGTTTTTT
TRBD1 | TRBJ1-1 | few | TRBV9 | CASSAGTEGNTEAFF | TGTGCCAGCAGCGCAGGGACAGAAGGAAACACTGAAGCTTTCTTT
- | TRBJ2-7 | many | TRBV7-2 | CASSLGKASYEQYF | TGTGCCAGCAGCTTAGGAAAGGCCTCCTACGAGCAGTACTTC
TRBD2 | TRBJ2-7 | - | TRBV2 | CASKGLAVYEQYF | TGTGCCAGCAAGGGACTAGCGGTCTACGAGCAGTACTTC
TRBD2 | TRBJ2-5 | many | TRBV28 | CASSSSGLAEETQYF | TGTGCCAGCAGTTCCTCGGGACTAGCGGAAGAGACCCAGTACTTC
TRBD2 | TRBJ2-1 | many | TRBV12-5 | CASGLGLAEQFF | TGTGCTAGTGGTTTGGGACTAGCTGAGCAGTTCTTC
- | TRBJ1-5 | few | TRBV6-1 | CASSEATTTDNQPQHF | TGTGCCAGCAGTGAAGCGACTACAACGGATAATCAGCCCCAGCATTTT
TRBD2 | TRBJ2-2 | few | TRBV3-1 | CASSQVREGPNTGELFF | TGTGCCAGCAGCCAAGTCCGGGAGGGGCCAAACACCGGGGAGCTGTTTTTT
- | TRBJ2-7 | few | TRBV15 | CATSRGRRHSYEQYF | TGTGCCACCAGCAGAGGTAGGAGACACTCCTACGAGCAGTACTTC
- | TRBJ2-7 | - | TRBV7-9 | CASSPGTTQYF | TGTGCCAGCAGCCCAGGGACAACGCAGTACTTC